These T cell receptor beta chains were read from a single sample in a study of T-cell reconstitution after alpha-beta-depleted transplantation in children. TCRdb recomputed calls from the PCR reads with MiXCR, one row per CDR3 protein. Of about 980,000 distinct CDR3 sequences in the sample, about 30% were seen once. Sequenced material: PBMCs, mostly from graft donor cells, taken 360 days after TCRalphabeta/CD19-depleted stem cell transplant. The receptors here all came from a boy under three years old who had a stem cell transplant for SCID, so the T cells may come from the graft donor. CDR3s include the opening cysteine and the closing phenylalanine or tryptophan. Each record gives: D gene, J gene, clone size, V gene, CDR3 protein, CDR3 DNA. A D gene is named only where the DNA matches it firmly. The size field is filled for only some rows; it gives once, few, many or a size class.

NA TRBJ2-7 few TRBV7-2 CASSLPGTGNYEQYF TGTGCCAGCAGCTTACCAGGGACGGGTAACTACGAGCAGTACTTC
NA TRBJ2-7 few TRBV6-5 CASSYEGGVRNEQYF TGTGCCAGCAGTTACGAGGGCGGGGTTAGAAACGAGCAGTACTTC
NA TRBJ1-4 NA TRBV15 CATSRGKPGEKLFF TGTGCCACCAGCAGGGGAAAGCCGGGCGAAAAACTGTTTTTT
NA TRBJ2-2 once TRBV11-2 CASSLEIRNTGELFF TGTGCCAGCAGCTTAGAGATCCGGAACACCGGGGAGCTGTTTTTT
NA TRBJ2-2 NA TRBV5-5 CASSLLTGVSTGELFF TGTGCCAGCAGCTTGCTGACGGGGGTGAGCACCGGGGAGCTGTTTTTT
NA TRBJ2-2 NA TRBV7-3 CASSPTRPLNTGELFF TGTGCCAGCAGCCCTACTAGGCCGCTGAACACCGGGGAGCTGTTTTTT
NA TRBJ2-1 NA TRBV15 CATSRVLGTENEQFF TGTGCCACCAGCAGAGTCTTAGGGACTGAGAATGAGCAGTTCTTC
TRBD1 TRBJ2-2 NA TRBV7-9 CASSARGKGPMTGELFF TGTGCCAGCAGCGCCAGGGGGAAGGGACCTATGACCGGGGAGCTGTTTTTT
NA TRBJ2-5 once TRBV6-2/TRBV6-3 CASSYLSLGGGDRETQYF TGTGCCAGCAGTTACCTCTCCCTAGGGGGGGGGGATCGAGAGACCCAGTACTTC
TRBD2 TRBJ2-5 once TRBV12-3/TRBV12-4 CASKITGGAQETQYF TGTGCCAGCAAAATAACGGGGGGGGCACAAGAGACCCAGTACTTC
NA TRBJ2-6 NA TRBV5-1 CASSVGSGGYSGANVLTF TGCGCCAGCAGCGTTGGGTCCGGGGGCTACTCTGGGGCCAACGTCCTGACTTTC
NA TRBJ2-3 NA TRBV4-1 CASSHPDGTDTQYF TGCGCCAGCAGCCACCCGGACGGCACAGATACGCAGTATTTT
NA TRBJ1-2 NA TRBV18 CASSPRAPNYGYTF TGTGCCAGCTCACCCCGGGCCCCAAACTATGGCTACACCTTC
NA TRBJ1-2 NA TRBV7-9 CASSLQKGGGRNYGYTF TGTGCCAGCAGCTTGCAGAAAGGGGGAGGACGGAACTATGGCTACACCTTC
NA TRBJ2-1 NA TRBV5-6 CASSLPLWNEQFF TGTGCCAGCAGCTTGCCGCTTTGGAATGAGCAGTTCTTC
NA TRBJ2-5 few TRBV5-1 CASSLWGIRETQYF TGCGCCAGCAGCTTGTGGGGGATTAGGGAGACCCAGTACTTC
NA TRBJ2-3 few TRBV9 CASSFGTARYDTQYF TGTGCCAGCAGCTTCGGGACCGCGCGGTACGATACGCAGTATTTT
NA TRBJ1-3 NA TRBV12-3/TRBV12-4 CASRWRGFPGNTIYF TGTGCCAGCAGATGGAGGGGTTTTCCTGGAAACACCATATATTTT
NA TRBJ2-2 NA TRBV19 CASSILQGLTGELFF TGTGCCAGTAGTATACTCCAGGGCCTGACCGGGGAGCTGTTTTTT
NA TRBJ2-3 NA TRBV29-1 CSDRGPWGTDTQYF TGCAGCGACCGGGGGCCGTGGGGCACAGATACGCAGTATTTT
TRBD1 TRBJ1-4 NA TRBV27 CASSFAGTGYGEKLFF TGTGCCAGCAGCTTCGCCGGGACAGGGTACGGGGAAAAACTGTTTTTT
TRBD1 TRBJ1-4 NA TRBV28 CASSSRRGLHEKLFF TGTGCCAGCAGTTCGAGAAGGGGGCTACATGAAAAACTGTTTTTT
TRBD2 TRBJ2-1 NA TRBV7-2 CASSLWGGLAGGSEQFF TGTGCCAGCAGCTTATGGGGAGGACTAGCGGGGGGGAGTGAGCAGTTCTTC
NA TRBJ2-3 NA TRBV20-1 CSASPGAYTQYF TGCAGTGCTAGCCCCGGGGCATATACGCAGTATTTT
NA TRBJ2-7 NA TRBV29-1 CSVDLGTESSYEQYF TGCAGCGTTGATTTGGGGACGGAGAGCTCCTACGAGCAGTACTTC
TRBD1 TRBJ2-1 few TRBV24-1 CATSASTGQGVYNEQFF TGTGCCACCAGTGCCTCCACGGGACAGGGGGTGTACAATGAGCAGTTCTTC
NA TRBJ1-6 NA TRBV12-3/TRBV12-4 CASSGRGNNVSPLHF TGTGCCAGCAGTGGCCGAGGGAATAATGTTTCACCCCTCCACTTT
NA TRBJ2-5 few TRBV29-1 CSVVREETQYF TGCAGCGTTGTCAGGGAAGAGACCCAGTACTTC
TRBD1 TRBJ2-7 many TRBV5-1 CASSPDRGAYEQYF TGCGCCAGCAGCCCCGACAGGGGAGCCTACGAGCAGTACTTC
NA TRBJ1-1 NA TRBV20-1 CSAKTWTEAFF TGCAGTGCCAAGACGTGGACTGAAGCTTTCTTT
TRBD2 TRBJ2-2 NA TRBV20-1 CSAGGLAGGPGELFF TGCAGTGCTGGCGGACTAGCGGGGGGGCCTGGGGAGCTGTTTTTT
TRBD2 TRBJ2-5 NA TRBV7-3 CASSLLPPGGGRETQYF TGTGCCAGCAGCTTACTACCACCGGGGGGTGGTAGGGAGACCCAGTACTTC
NA TRBJ2-5 NA TRBV9 CASSVDPGPTRETQYF TGTGCCAGCAGCGTAGACCCGGGACCGACGAGGGAGACCCAGTACTTC
NA TRBJ1-1 few TRBV20-1 CSASGPAVSHTEAFF TGCAGTGCTAGCGGTCCCGCGGTTTCGCACACTGAAGCTTTCTTT
NA TRBJ1-1 NA TRBV20-1 CSAPPARYTEAFF TGCAGTGCTCCCCCGGCCAGGTACACTGAAGCTTTCTTT
NA TRBJ2-7 NA TRBV12-3/TRBV12-4 CASSFLPAKQGHEQYF TGTGCCAGCAGTTTCCTACCAGCTAAACAGGGCCACGAGCAGTACTTC
NA TRBJ2-7 NA TRBV29-1 CSVVRTASYEQYF TGCAGCGTTGTAAGGACAGCATCCTACGAGCAGTACTTC
NA TRBJ2-1 few TRBV7-2 CASSLVGRDNEQFF TGTGCCAGCAGCTTAGTGGGGCGGGATAATGAGCAGTTCTTC
NA TRBJ1-1 few TRBV19 CASSIDHFGGRTEAFF TGTGCCAGTAGTATAGATCATTTTGGGGGACGGACTGAAGCTTTCTTT
TRBD2 TRBJ2-7 many TRBV5-1 CASSTGLAGSYEQYF TGCGCCAGCAGCACAGGACTAGCGGGGTCTTACGAGCAGTACTTC
NA TRBJ1-1 NA TRBV5-1 CASSLQGMGVNTEAFF TGCGCCAGCAGTCTACAGGGAATGGGTGTGAACACTGAAGCTTTCTTT
NA TRBJ2-5 few TRBV5-1 CASSLRRLEAPETQYF TGCGCCAGCAGCTTAAGACGATTAGAGGCCCCGGAGACCCAGTACTTC
NA TRBJ2-1 NA TRBV27 CASSVGVEQFF TGTGCCAGCAGTGTGGGGGTCGAGCAGTTCTTC
TRBD1 TRBJ2-2 few TRBV6-5 CASSSTGGARTGELFF TGTGCCAGCAGTTCGACAGGGGGCGCGCGGACCGGGGAGCTGTTTTTT
NA TRBJ2-5 NA TRBV6-2/TRBV6-3 CASSYSGLPTKETQYF TGTGCCAGCAGTTACTCTGGCCTACCCACCAAAGAGACCCAGTACTTC
NA TRBJ1-4 NA TRBV4-3 CASSPGLFRQVNEKLFF TGCGCCAGCAGCCCCGGGCTCTTTCGGCAGGTGAATGAAAAACTGTTTTTT